The 23 T cell receptor beta chains presented below share a single source sample, sequenced in a study of blood T cell repertoires in COVID-19. Profiling relied on immunoSEQ multiplex PCR, and the TCRdb table lists in-frame clones only, not all of them. The data contain more than 95,000 clones, about four fifths of them singletons. The sample comprised peripheral blood. Every receptor here comes from a man aged 60-69 years with acute or convalescent COVID-19.

This clone is a singleton in its sample. The chain employs TRBV5-4 and TRBJ1-4; TRBD1 aligns across 7 bases. The CDR3 loop spans 15 amino acids. CDR1 and CDR2 (germline): SGHNT, YYREEE (reference sequence). V trimming: 4 bases; J trimming: 4 bases; junction bases outside the gene matches: 7. The CDR3 sequence is CASSLRTGHNEKLFF. DNA of the CDR3: TGTGCCAGCAGCCTCAGGACAGGTCATAATGAAAAACTGTTTTTT.

This sequence joins TRBV7-9 and TRBJ1-2; possibly TRBD1 for D (6 bases). The CDR3 runs 15 residues. The germline V gene encodes CDR1 SEHNR and CDR2 FQNEAQ (reference sequence). Trimming took off 5 bases at V and 0 bases at J, with 13 bases between the two ends. In nucleotides, the CDR3 is TGTGCCAGCAGCCCTTCCGGACAGCCTAACTATGGCTACACCTTC. It specifies CASSPSGQPNYGYTF.

The CDR3 loop is CASSHWTGADVIQYF. The CDR3 DNA follows: TGCGCCAGCAGCCATTGGACAGGGGCGGATGTCATTCAGTACTTC. The chain links TRBV4-1 to TRBJ2-4, with 9 bases identical to TRBD1. CDR1 MGHRA and CDR2 YSYEKL come from the germline V gene. This CDR3 spans 15 amino acids. With 3 bases clipped from V and 9 bases from J, the junction kept 9 bases outside the gene matches.

This chain uses TRBV7-9 with TRBJ2-1; perhaps TRBD1 as D (5 bases). The germline V and J ends were trimmed by 3 bases and 9 bases, with 24 bases remaining between them. The CDR3 runs 17 residues. Germline CDR1 is SEHNR and CDR2 is FQNEAQ (reference sequence). This CDR3 reads CASSFGAAGWGDGEQFF. In nucleotides, the CDR3 is TGTGCCAGCAGCTTTGGGGCCGCAGGGTGGGGCGACGGTGAGCAGTTCTTC. Using reference TRBV7-9 and TRBJ2-1 for the parts outside the CDR3, the full variable domain is DTGVSQNPRHKITKRGQNVTFRCDPISEHNRLYWYRQTLGQGPEFLTYFQNEAQLEKSRLLSDRFSAERPKGSFSTLEIQRTEQGDSAMYLCASSFGAAGWGDGEQFFGPGTRLTVL.

The V gene is TRBV12-5, the J gene TRBJ2-7; D unclear. Germline CDR1 and CDR2: LGHNT and FRNRAP. The CDR3 extends over 13 amino acids. The V and J ends lost 1 base and 2 bases respectively, with 6 bases between them. DNA for the CDR3: TGTGCTAGTGGTTTGGCGTCGGCCTACGAGCAGTACTTC. Residues: CASGLASAYEQYF.

The chain joins TRBV5-1 to TRBJ2-1; TRBD2 matches 12 bases. The CDR3 extends over 18 amino acids. Germline lookup yields CDR1 SGHRS and CDR2 YFSETQ. With 0 bases clipped from V and 5 bases from J, the junction kept 9 bases outside the gene matches. CDR3 residues: CASSLEGLAGIGNNEQFF. The CDR3 DNA is TGCGCCAGCAGCTTGGAGGGACTAGCGGGTATAGGCAACAATGAGCAGTTCTTC.

This clone was recorded once. The chain combines TRBV21-1 with TRBJ2-3; TRBD2 reflects the table's D call only, with no check against the DNA. TRBV21-1 is deemed a pseudogene. The CDR3 has 15 residues. The CDR3 DNA sequence: TGTGCCAGCAGCAAAGGGGCGGGTTTGGCAGATACGCAGTATTTT. Amino acid sequence: CASSKGAGLADTQYF.

This sequence joins TRBV10-2 and TRBJ1-3; a possible D gene is TRBD1 (5 bases). CDR1 and CDR2 from the germline V gene are WSHSY and SAAADI. Trimming removed 3 bases from V and 2 bases from J, with 14 bases in between. This CDR3 spans 16 amino acids. DNA of the CDR3: TGCGCCAGCAGTGAAATAAGTTCAGGGACTGGAAACACCATATATTTT. Amino acid sequence: CASSEISSGTGNTIYF.

This CDR3 reads CASNAGVITGELFF. The CDR3 nucleotides read TGTGCCAGTAATGCGGGAGTTATTACCGGGGAGCTGTTTTTT. This chain uses TRBV19 with TRBJ2-2; 7 bases are shared with TRBD2. The junction had 7 bases not matched to a gene; V was cut back by 7 bases and J by 5 bases. Germline V lookup: CDR1 LNHDA, CDR2 SQIVND (reference sequence). This CDR3 contains 14 residues.

V gene TRBV6-5 combines with J gene TRBJ1-5; D is perhaps TRBD1 (5 bases). CDR3 length: 15 residues. Deletions cut 8 bases from V and 3 bases from J, with 17 bases between. Per the germline V gene, CDR1 is MNHEY and CDR2 is SVGAGI. CDR3 nucleotide sequence: TGTGCCAGCCGACAAGGGGTACAGGTCAATCAGCCCCAGCATTTT. This encodes CASRQGVQVNQPQHF.

V usage is TRBV15 and J usage is TRBJ1-3, with TRBD1 as a possible D gene (6 bases). V was pared by 6 bases and J by 3 bases, with 9 bases between. Germline V gives CDR1 LNHNV, CDR2 YYDKDF (reference sequence). The CDR3 totals 13 residues. In DNA, the CDR3 is TGTGCCACCAGTAAGGGGGATGGAAACACCATATATTTT. Translation: CATSKGDGNTIYF.

The chain carries TRBV5-1 and TRBJ1-6, with 7 bases identical to TRBD1. CDR3 length equals 14 residues. CDR1 is SGHRS, CDR2 YFSETQ, per germline. The V segment lost 3 bases and the J segment 3 bases; nucleotides outside the gene matches: 0. Written as DNA, the CDR3 is TGCGCCAGCAGCTCAGGGGGCTATAATTCACCCCTCCACTTT. Protein sequence: CASSSGGYNSPLHF.

The chain couples TRBV19 to TRBJ2-2; TRBD2 might be the D (5 bases). The CDR3 consists of 13 residues. Trimming pared 7 bases from V and 3 bases from J, leaving 9 bases between. Germline-derived CDR1 and CDR2 are LNHDA and SQIVND (reference sequence). This CDR3 reads CASTGIHTGELFF. CDR3 nucleotides: TGTGCCAGTACGGGGATACACACCGGGGAGCTGTTTTTT.

The chain joins TRBV14 to TRBJ2-7, with TRBD1 matching over 7 bases. The CDR3 loop spans 14 amino acids. J lost 6 bases, V lost 2 bases, and 7 bases had no gene match. CDR1 is SGHDN, CDR2 FVKESK, per germline. The CDR3 sequence: CASSQNPGQFEQYF. CDR3 bases: TGTGCCAGCAGCCAAAATCCGGGACAGTTCGAGCAGTACTTC.

The chain employs TRBV5-5 and TRBJ2-2; D may be TRBD1 (6 bases). The CDR3 has 14 residues. CDR1 and CDR2 (germline): SGHKS, YYEKEE (reference sequence). V gave up 4 bases and J gave up 8 bases, with 15 bases separating them. In nucleotides, the CDR3 is TGTGCCAGCAGCGGCGATGGGGGCGCGGGGGAGCTGTTTTTT. Protein product: CASSGDGGAGELFF. The complete variable domain, with remaining parts taken from reference TRBV5-5 and TRBJ2-2, reads DAGVTQSPTHLIKTRGQQVTLRCSPISGHKSVSWYQQVLGQGPQFIFQYYEKEERGRGNFPDRFSARQFPNYSSELNVNALLLGDSALYLCASSGDGGAGELFFGEGSRLTVL.

The chain is built from TRBV3-1 (or the pseudogene TRBV3-2) and TRBJ1-1, with TRBD1 identical over 7 bases. The germline V gene encodes CDR1 LGHDT and CDR2 YNNKEL (reference sequence). The CDR3 is made up of 18 amino acids. The junction had 13 bases not matched to a gene; V was cut back by 2 bases and J by 1 base. The chain's CDR3 is CASSQRSSLAGGNTEAFF. CDR3 nucleotide sequence: TGTGCCAGCAGCCAAAGATCTAGTCTCGCAGGGGGGAACACTGAAGCTTTCTTT.

CDR3: CASFPGQGAVRAEAFF. The CDR3 DNA is TGTGCCAGCTTCCCGGGACAGGGGGCGGTAAGAGCTGAAGCTTTCTTT. The chain links TRBV19 to TRBJ1-1; TRBD1 aligns across 12 bases. The CDR3 sequence is 16 residues long. Germline CDR1 LNHDA, CDR2 SQIVND (reference sequence). After removal of 9 bases from V and 6 bases from J, the junction contained 14 bases not matched to a gene. The entire variable domain, with the rest obtained from reference TRBV19 and TRBJ1-1, is as follows: DGGITQSPKYLFRKEGQNVTLSCEQNLNHDAMYWYRQDPGQGLRLIYYSQIVNDFQKGDIAEGYSVSREKKESFPLTVTSAQKNPTAFYLCASFPGQGAVRAEAFFGQGTRLTVV.

The CDR3 sequence: CATSDPRDSQETQYF. The CDR3 DNA reads as TGTGCCACCAGTGATCCGCGGGACAGCCAAGAGACCCAGTACTTC. This chain connects TRBV24-1 to TRBJ2-5, with D perhaps matching TRBD1 (7 bases). Germline CDR1 KGHDR, CDR2 SFDVKD. CDR3 length equals 15 residues. V was clipped by 3 bases and J by 1 base, with 11 bases between them.

This chain joins TRBV14 and TRBJ2-7; no clear D. This CDR3 has 13 amino acids. CDR1 SGHDN and CDR2 FVKESK come from the germline V gene. The V gene lost 0 bases and the J gene lost 7 bases, with 10 bases spanning the gap. CDR3 DNA: TGTGCCAGCAGCCAAGATCCCCCTTTGGAGCAGTACTTC. Its protein is CASSQDPPLEQYF.

The V and J genes are TRBV20-1 and TRBJ1-1; 8 bases line up with TRBD1. Germline V CDR1 and CDR2: DFQATT, SNEGSKA (reference sequence). Trimming cost V 3 bases and J 0 bases; bases outside gene matches: 12. The CDR3 has 17 residues. CDR3 sequence (DNA): TGCAGTGCTAGTTATCCAACAGGGGGGGCTATGAACACTGAAGCTTTCTTT. Amino acid sequence: CSASYPTGGAMNTEAFF.

V is TRBV7-9 and J is TRBJ2-7, with TRBD1 matching 9 bases. Losses at the gene ends were 6 bases for V and 4 bases for J; bases not matched to a gene: 4. CDR3 length: 13 residues. In germline, CDR1 is SEHNR, CDR2 FQNEAQ (reference sequence). CDR3 sequence reads: CASRATGGYEQYF. The CDR3 DNA is TGTGCCAGCAGGGCGACAGGGGGGTACGAGCAGTACTTC.

The chain employs TRBV7-9 and TRBJ1-4; D gene unclear. Trimming shortened V by 1 base and J by 4 bases, and 7 bases separated the two germline ends. The CDR3 runs to 14 residues. Germline values: CDR1 SEHNR, CDR2 FQNEAQ (reference sequence). The CDR3 loop is CASSLGSRNEKLFF. In DNA, the CDR3 is TGTGCCAGCAGCTTAGGCAGTCGTAATGAAAAACTGTTTTTT.

This chain connects TRBV3-1 (or the pseudogene TRBV3-2) to TRBJ1-1; maybe TRBD1 (6 bases). This CDR3 comprises 14 residues. The V end lost 4 bases, the J end lost 2 bases, and 11 bases lay between the germline ends. Germline V gives CDR1 LGHDT, CDR2 YNNKEL (reference sequence). The CDR3 DNA reads TGTGCCAGCAGCCGCTTACAGGGCAACACTGAAGCTTTCTTT. Amino acids: CASSRLQGNTEAFF.